This record concerns one TCR beta chain sequence. Its antigen is unidentified. Profiling relied on immunoSEQ multiplex PCR, and the TCRdb table lists in-frame clones only, not all of them. Seen here are some 140,000 clones, 80% to 90% observed once, and the top ten hold nearly 3%. The CDR3 totals 12 residues. Per the germline V gene, CDR1 is SNHLY and CDR2 is FYNNEI. Between the trimmed V and J ends, which lost 7 bases and 2 bases, there was a span of 9 bases. The sample belongs to a study of cytomegalovirus exposure and HLA in healthy donors. Study-wide background: It was reported in a later analysis that the 95 to 150 validation repertoires used the same platform as the roughly 670 first-cohort repertoires. General study results and limits: Cytomegalovirus-associated status was assigned to fewer than 200 TCR beta chains. Most TCR sequences showed up rarely, but some public TCRs showed up in many donors. In vitro work confirmed that a few CMV-associated chains recognize CMV antigens.

The rearrangement links TRBV2 to TRBJ2-7; no reliable D call. The sample was PBMCs. The sequence was collected from a young man in good health and CMV-seronegative. The CDR3: CASTAGAYEQYF. The CDR3 DNA reads as TGTGCCAGCACAGCAGGCGCCTACGAGCAGTACTTC.